Listed below are T cell receptor beta chains from one sample, sequenced in a study of T cell changes during pregnancy in multiple sclerosis. The assay was immunoSEQ multiplex PCR, and TCRdb's table has in-frame clones only and misses some. The profile shows about 50,000 clones, 91% of them singletons. Sequencing used CD8+ T cells from peripheral blood mononuclear cells, obtained after pregnancy. These receptors originate from a female donor with multiple sclerosis, enrolled in a pregnancy study. The CDR3 runs from the conserved cysteine through the conserved F or W. The order of the fields is J gene, CDR3 length, V gene, D gene, clone size, CDR3 DNA, CDR3 protein. D genes are given only for firm matches. Clone size appears in some rows only: once, few, many, or a class for an expanded clone.

TRBJ1-2	15	TRBV9	TRBD1	.	TGTGCCAGCAGCACCTGGACAGGGGACTCCTATGGCTACACCTTC	CASSTWTGDSYGYTF
TRBJ1-2	15	TRBV7-3	.	.	TGTGCCAGCAGCTTGGATCCTCGGGGGAGCTATGGCTACACCTTC	CASSLDPRGSYGYTF
TRBJ1-6	15	TRBV7-3	.	.	TGTGCCAGCAGCAGTACGGGGGGGTCGGGTTCACCCCTCCACTTT	CASSSTGGSGSPLHF
TRBJ2-7	16	TRBV7-6	.	.	TGTGCCAGCAGCGAAAACCCCGCCTCTTCCTACGACGAGCAGTACTTC	CASSENPASSYDEQYF
TRBJ2-1	17	TRBV4-1	.	.	TGCGCCAGCAGCCAAGATATGGAGAGAAGCTCCTACAATGAGCAGTTCTTC	CASSQDMERSSYNEQFF
TRBJ2-1	12	TRBV7-9	TRBD2	.	TGTGCCAGCAGCTTGCGGGGGGGGCCTTGGTTCTTC	CASSLRGGPWFF
TRBJ2-7	17	TRBV2	TRBD1	.	TGTGCCAGCAGGGAGATTCCAGGGGGTATATTTTATTACGAGCAGTACTTC	CASREIPGGIFYYEQYF
TRBJ1-2	13	TRBV12-5	.	.	TGTGCTAGTTCCGCCGGAGCCGTTAGAGGCTACACCTTC	CASSAGAVRGYTF
TRBJ2-7	13	TRBV27	.	.	TGTGCCAGCGGGGAGACAGGAGGCTACGAGCAGTACTTC	CASGETGGYEQYF
TRBJ1-5	13	TRBV18	.	.	TGTGCCAGCTCCCCAAAGGGAGAGCAGCCCCAGCATTTT	CASSPKGEQPQHF
TRBJ1-2	16	TRBV6-1	.	.	TGTGCCAGCAGTGAATCCCCAAGCGGACAGAGGGATGGCTACACCTTC	CASSESPSGQRDGYTF
TRBJ2-7	15	TRBV10-3	TRBD1	.	TGTGCCATCAGTGAGTCGGGGACAGGGCGCTACGAGCAGTACTTC	CAISESGTGRYEQYF
TRBJ2-3	17	TRBV7-9	TRBD2	.	TGTGCCAGCAGCTTCTATAGCGGGGGGTCACGGGCGGATACGCAGTATTTT	CASSFYSGGSRADTQYF
TRBJ1-1	15	TRBV9	TRBD1	.	TGTGCCAGCAGCGATCTGACAGGGAAGAACACTGAAGCTTTCTTT	CASSDLTGKNTEAFF
TRBJ2-1	16	TRBV25-1	TRBD2	.	TGTGCCAGCAGTGAATTTTTCCTAGCGGGCTACAATGAGCAGTTCTTC	CASSEFFLAGYNEQFF
TRBJ1-4	14	TRBV5-1	.	.	TGCGCCAGCAGCTGGATGGGCTCCAATGAAAAACTGTTTTTT	CASSWMGSNEKLFF
TRBJ1-6	15	TRBV27	TRBD1	.	TGTGCCAGCAGTTTGACAGGGATCCATAATTCACCCCTCCACTTT	CASSLTGIHNSPLHF
TRBJ1-2	9	TRBV20-1	.	once	TGCAGTACCCCCGGGGGCTACACCTTC	CSTPGGYTF
TRBJ2-1	17	TRBV7-3	TRBD2	.	TGTGCCAGCAGCTTAAACGCCGGGACTAGCGGGGTCGATGAGCAGTTCTTC	CASSLNAGTSGVDEQFF
TRBJ1-6	18	TRBV6-7	.	.	TGTGCCAGCAGTTACTCGAGAGTGGTTCCGGGGGAAAATTCACCCCTCCACTTT	CASSYSRVVPGENSPLHF
TRBJ2-1	15	TRBV30	TRBD2	.	TGTGCCTGGACGGGACTAGCGGGGATTCTGAATGAGCAGTTCTTC	CAWTGLAGILNEQFF
TRBJ1-2	17	TRBV4-1	TRBD1	.	TGCGCCAGCAGCCAATCAGATGGGACAGACAACAACTATGGCTACACCTTC	CASSQSDGTDNNYGYTF
TRBJ1-2	14	TRBV6-1	TRBD1	once	TGTGCCAGCAGTGACAGGGGGCCCAACTATGGCTACACCTTC	CASSDRGPNYGYTF
TRBJ1-6	16	TRBV4-1	.	.	TGCGCCAGCAGCCAAGTGGCAGGGGCCTATAATTCACCCCTCCACTTT	CASSQVAGAYNSPLHF
TRBJ1-4	14	TRBV6-6	TRBD1	.	TGTGCCAGCAGTGCCCGGGACAGCGGCGAAAAACTGTTTTTT	CASSARDSGEKLFF
TRBJ2-3	13	TRBV27	.	.	TGTGCCACCGCTCAGGGGGGAGCAGGTACGCAGTATTTT	CATAQGGAGTQYF
TRBJ2-5	15	TRBV6-5	.	.	TGTGCCAGCAGCCGTGAGACAGACCCCACAGGAACCCAGTACTTC	CASSRETDPTGTQYF